Shown below are 30 T cell receptor beta chains from a single sample sequenced in a study of blood T cell repertoires in COVID-19. TCRdb keeps only in-frame clones here, not all; method: immunoSEQ multiplex PCR. The table has 200,000 to 300,000 clones, around 86% seen once. The sequencing input was peripheral blood. These receptors all come from a woman aged 60 to 75 who had recovered from COVID-19.

The J gene is TRBJ1-2, the V gene TRBV19; D is ambiguous. The CDR3 runs to 16 residues. Trimming pared 2 bases from V and 8 bases from J, leaving 21 bases between. Germline values: CDR1 LNHDA, CDR2 SQIVND (reference sequence). The CDR3 is CASSISGSDQRGGYTF. The CDR3 bases are TGTGCCAGTAGTATAAGTGGATCGGACCAAAGAGGGGGCTACACCTTC.

V and J are TRBV19 and TRBJ1-2; D perhaps matches TRBD1 (6 bases). Germline V gives CDR1 LNHDA, CDR2 SQIVND (reference sequence). The CDR3 covers 17 residues. Trimming left V 3 bases short and J 0 bases short, with 17 bases between. The CDR3 DNA follows: TGTGCCAGTAGTATTATCGGGGCAGGGGAGACTAACTATGGCTACACCTTC. This codes for CASSIIGAGETNYGYTF.

The chain has TRBV11-1 and TRBJ2-7, with 9 bases lining up with TRBD1. Germline CDR1 SGHAT, CDR2 FQDESV (reference sequence). This CDR3 is 14 amino acids long. Trimming cost V 3 bases and J 2 bases; bases outside gene matches: 2. The CDR3 loop is CASSFGQGTYEQYF. For the CDR3, the DNA is TGTGCCAGCAGCTTCGGACAGGGGACCTACGAGCAGTACTTC.

The V and J genes are TRBV7-3 and TRBJ2-3; 8 positions agree with TRBD2. Germline CDR1 is SGHTA and CDR2 is FQGTGA. The CDR3 sequence is 15 residues long. The V gene end was trimmed by 1 base and the J gene end by 4 bases; junction bases not matched to a gene: 4. The CDR3 bases are TGTGCCAGCAGCTTAAACGGGGGGGCATCAGATACGCAGTATTTT. Translated, it gives CASSLNGGASDTQYF.

The genes are TRBV19 and TRBJ1-5; TRBD1 is a possible D gene (5 bases). The CDR3 runs 14 residues. Per the germline V gene, CDR1 is LNHDA and CDR2 is SQIVND (reference sequence). V was pared by 5 bases and J by 9 bases, with 17 bases between. CDR3 DNA: TGTGCCAGTAGTTCCGCAGGGTTCTCGTGGCCCCAGCATTTT. Protein: CASSSAGFSWPQHF.

The rearrangement joins TRBV9 to TRBJ1-5; D gene uncertain. Trimming removed 5 bases at V and 0 bases at J, with 12 bases between. CDR1 is SGDLS, CDR2 YYNGEE, per germline. The CDR3 totals 15 residues. CDR3 protein: CASSETQDSNQPQHF. CDR3 sequence (DNA): TGTGCCAGCAGTGAGACACAAGATAGCAATCAGCCCCAGCATTTT.

The rearrangement joins TRBV7-9 to TRBJ2-7; 12 bases fit TRBD2. Losses at the gene ends were 4 bases for V and 7 bases for J; bases not matched to a gene: 14. The CDR3 spans 17 residues. Germline V gene data show CDR1 as SEHNR and CDR2 as FQNEAQ (reference sequence). Here the CDR3 DNA reads TGTGCCAGCAGCTCCCCGCCCACGACTAGCGGGGGTTTTGAGCAGTACTTC. This sequence encodes CASSSPPTTSGGFEQYF.

V gene TRBV15 combines with J gene TRBJ1-2; D remains ambiguous. The germline V and J ends were trimmed by 0 bases and 0 bases, with 5 bases remaining between them. Germline V CDR1 and CDR2: LNHNV, YYDKDF (reference sequence). The CDR3 is 14 amino acids. DNA for the CDR3: TGTGCCACCAGCAGAGACCCAACTAACTATGGCTACACCTTC. Its protein is CATSRDPTNYGYTF.

The chain has TRBV7-3 and TRBJ1-6; D call uncertain. Per germline, CDR1 SGHTA and CDR2 FQGTGA. CDR3 length equals 14 residues. Trimming took 2 bases from V and 7 from J, leaving 9 bases between them. The CDR3, as DNA: TGTGCCAGCAGCTTAGCCAGGAACAATTCACCCCTCCACTTT. It codes for CASSLARNNSPLHF.

This chain joins TRBV19 and TRBJ1-1; D gene uncertain. This CDR3 comprises 17 residues. Germline CDR1 is LNHDA and CDR2 is SQIVND (reference sequence). V lost 6 bases and J lost 4, with 24 bases in between. This CDR3 is CASSIGGSLAWVTEAFF. The DNA of the CDR3 is TGTGCCAGTAGCATCGGAGGGTCACTCGCGTGGGTCACTGAAGCTTTCTTT.

This clone was found once. This sequence joins TRBV2 and TRBJ1-5; tentatively, D is TRBD1 (6 bases). Trimming took off 5 bases at V and 1 base at J, with 9 bases between the two ends. The CDR3 length is 14 residues. In germline, CDR1 is SNHLY, CDR2 FYNNEI. The CDR3 coding sequence is TGTGCCAGCAGTCAGGACAGAAGCAATCAGCCCCAGCATTTT. It is translated as CASSQDRSNQPQHF.

The chain combines TRBV7-3 with TRBJ2-1; D gene unclear. Trimming took off 1 base at V and 1 base at J, with 5 bases between the two ends. CDR1 is SGHTA and CDR2 is FQGTGA in the germline V gene. The CDR3 has 14 residues. The CDR3 spells CASSLRPSYNEQFF. CDR3 DNA: TGTGCCAGCAGCTTAAGGCCGTCCTACAATGAGCAGTTCTTC.

The chain employs TRBV27 and TRBJ2-1; 8 nucleotides match TRBD2. CDR1 and CDR2 (germline): MNHEY, SMNVEV (reference sequence). CDR3 length: 14 residues. The trim removed 4 bases at V and 7 bases at J, leaving 6 bases unmatched. CDR3: CASSSGTSYNEQFF. CDR3 bases: TGTGCCAGCAGTTCAGGGACTAGTTATAATGAGCAGTTCTTC.

The CDR3, as DNA: TGCGCCAGCAGCTTGACAGGACAGGATCAGCCCCAGCATTTT. Encoded protein: CASSLTGQDQPQHF. The genes are TRBV5-1 and TRBJ1-5; 7 bases are shared with TRBD1. Germline lookup yields CDR1 SGHRS and CDR2 YFSETQ. The CDR3 spans 14 residues. Trimming cost V 1 base and J 5 bases; bases outside gene matches: 3.

The chain employs TRBV4-1 and TRBJ2-7; 7 bases are a match to TRBD2. V shed 4 bases and J 3 bases; nucleotides not matched to a gene: 6. CDR1 is MGHRA, CDR2 YSYEKL, per germline. The length of the CDR3 is 14 residues. The CDR3 region is CASSPGLRRYEQYF. The CDR3 DNA reads TGCGCCAGCAGCCCGGGACTACGGCGCTACGAGCAGTACTTC.

This clone occurred once. The rearrangement joins TRBV19 to TRBJ1-2; possibly TRBD1 for D (5 bases). The CDR3 loop spans 13 amino acids. V lost 6 bases, J lost 4 bases, and 12 bases lay in between. The germline CDR1 and CDR2 sequences are LNHDA and SQIVND (reference sequence). In nucleotides, the CDR3 is TGTGCCAGTAGGCCCACAGGAGTCTATGGCTACACCTTC. Its protein product is CASRPTGVYGYTF.

The rearrangement uses TRBV19 and TRBJ1-6; D gene uncertain. In germline, CDR1 is LNHDA, CDR2 SQIVND (reference sequence). The germline V and J ends were trimmed by 7 bases and 7 bases, with 11 bases remaining between them. This CDR3 has 13 amino acids. The CDR3 reads CASKAAGNSPLHF. The CDR3 DNA reads TGTGCCAGTAAGGCCGCAGGAAATTCACCCCTCCACTTT.

In regard to this clone: The same CDR3 is also encoded by other DNA sequences in this sample. The chain uses TRBV6-5 and TRBJ1-1, with D perhaps matching TRBD1 (6 bases). The CDR3 runs to 13 residues. Trimming left V 6 bases short and J 4 bases short, with 12 bases between. Germline CDR1 reads MNHEY; CDR2 reads SVGAGI. In DNA, the CDR3 is TGTGCCAGCAGGCCAGGGGAGGGCACTGAAGCTTTCTTT. This codes for CASRPGEGTEAFF.

This chain uses TRBV10-3 with TRBJ1-5, with D tentatively TRBD1 (6 bases). Germline CDR1 and CDR2: ENHRY and SYGVKD. The CDR3 consists of 13 residues. V was shortened by 10 bases and J by 4 bases, with 14 bases between the two germline ends. CDR3 sequence (DNA): TGTGCCACTCACAGGGACGAAAATCAGCCCCAGCATTTT. As protein: CATHRDENQPQHF.

The CDR3 here is CASNGDRGLYGYTF. The CDR3 nucleotides read TGTGCCAGCAACGGGGACAGGGGCCTCTATGGCTACACCTTC. The rearrangement joins TRBV2 to TRBJ1-2, with TRBD1 matching 10 bases. The junction had 6 bases not matched to a gene; V was cut back by 7 bases and J by 4 bases. CDR1 and CDR2 from the germline V gene are SNHLY and FYNNEI. This CDR3 contains 14 residues.

The table lists this clone with a few counts. The rearrangement joins TRBV7-3 to TRBJ2-2; tentative D call: TRBD2 (6 bases). Germline CDR1 SGHTA, CDR2 FQGTGA. This CDR3 has 16 residues. V was clipped by 5 bases and J by 0 bases, with 13 bases between them. The CDR3 region has the DNA TGTGCCAGCAGCCTGTTCGGGGGTACGAACACCGGGGAGCTGTTTTTT. This gives the protein CASSLFGGTNTGELFF.

The gene calls are TRBV28 and TRBJ2-1, with 10 positions matching TRBD1. V gave up 7 bases and J gave up 6 bases; unmatched junction bases: 21. The CDR3 is made up of 19 amino acids. CDR1 MDHEN and CDR2 SYDVKM come from the germline V gene. The chain's CDR3 is CASTGLGPLGQGVGNEQFF. The CDR3 coding sequence is TGTGCCAGCACCGGGCTCGGGCCTCTCGGACAGGGGGTTGGCAATGAGCAGTTCTTC.

The chain recombines TRBV7-9 with TRBJ2-4; TRBD1 matches at 10 bases. CDR3 length: 16 amino acids. The V gene end was trimmed by 2 bases and the J gene end by 6 bases; junction bases not matched to a gene: 7. Germline CDR1 and CDR2: SEHNR and FQNEAQ (reference sequence). The CDR3 coding sequence is TGTGCCAGCAGCTTACTGACAGGGGGCGAAGGAAACATTCAGTACTTC. Translated: CASSLLTGGEGNIQYF.

The chain recombines TRBV29-1 with TRBJ2-2, with a weak D call TRBD1 (5 bases). Germline V gene sequence: CDR1 SQVTM, CDR2 ANQGSEA. The CDR3 covers 13 residues. V was cut by 4 bases and J by 1 base, with 7 bases left in between. This chain's CDR3 is CSVAGKNTGELFF. In DNA form, the CDR3 reads TGCAGCGTTGCAGGGAAGAACACCGGGGAGCTGTTTTTT.

The rearrangement joins TRBV7-3 to TRBJ2-1; 8 bases are shared with TRBD1. This CDR3 contains 13 residues. Germline assignment: CDR1 SGHTA and CDR2 FQGTGA. J was trimmed by 8 bases and V by 4 bases; bases with no gene match: 4. As DNA, the CDR3 is TGTGCCAGCAGCTCAACACAGGGGGATGAGCAGTTCTTC. Protein sequence: CASSSTQGDEQFF.

As for this clone: Within the sample, other DNA sequences also encode this same CDR3. The rearrangement links TRBV9 to TRBJ1-3; no definite D call. V lost 2 bases to trimming and J lost 0 bases, with 6 bases between them. Per the germline V gene, CDR1 is SGDLS and CDR2 is YYNGEE. The CDR3 contains 14 residues. This CDR3 is CASSVLSSGNTIYF. DNA of the CDR3: TGTGCCAGCAGCGTTTTGAGCTCTGGAAACACCATATATTTT. Combining the CDR3 with reference TRBV9 and TRBJ1-3 gives the whole variable domain DSGVTQTPKHLITATGQRVTLRCSPRSGDLSVYWYQQSLDQGLQFLIQYYNGEERAKGNILERFSAQQFPDLHSELNLSSLELGDSALYFCASSVLSSGNTIYFGEGSWLTVV.

Concerning this clone: The sample contains more than one DNA sequence encoding this CDR3. This chain joins TRBV28 and TRBJ1-6; the D gene is possibly TRBD1 (6 bases). Germline CDR1 and CDR2: MDHEN and SYDVKM. The CDR3 totals 14 residues. The V gene lost 8 bases and the J gene lost 3 bases, with 11 bases spanning the gap. The CDR3 is CASGQLLYNSPLHF. For the CDR3, the DNA is TGTGCCAGCGGACAGTTGCTCTATAATTCACCCCTCCACTTT.

The J gene is TRBJ1-4, the V gene TRBV6-5; weak D call: TRBD1 (5 bases). The CDR3 extends over 15 amino acids. CDR1 MNHEY and CDR2 SVGAGI come from the germline V gene. V was cut by 5 bases and J by 2 bases, with 12 bases left in between. CDR3 in DNA: TGTGCCAGCAGTAAGACAAGGGGCACTAATGAAAAACTGTTTTTT. It codes for CASSKTRGTNEKLFF.

This chain connects TRBV3-1 (or the pseudogene TRBV3-2) to TRBJ1-1; the D gene is possibly TRBD1 (6 bases). The CDR3 loop spans 14 amino acids. The V gene's germline CDR1 is LGHDT and CDR2 YNNKEL (reference sequence). Trimming left V 0 bases short and J 3 bases short, with 8 bases between. The CDR3 sequence: CASSQDRGYTEAFF. The CDR3 DNA is TGTGCCAGCAGCCAAGATAGGGGGTACACTGAAGCTTTCTTT.

The chain is built from TRBV6-5 and TRBJ2-1; a possible D gene is TRBD1 (6 bases). The V gene's germline CDR1 is MNHEY and CDR2 SVGAGI. The CDR3 contains 15 residues. V was pared by 8 bases and J by 7 bases, with 21 bases between. DNA for the CDR3: TGTGCCAGCCGCAACGCAGGGGCGAGGGTGAATGAGCAGTTCTTC. It translates to CASRNAGARVNEQFF.